One and the same sample provided the 11 T cell receptor beta chains below, sequenced in a study of blood T cell repertoires in COVID-19. Sequenced by immunoSEQ multiplex PCR; TCRdb stores in-frame clones only, minus some. The sample has 400,000 or so clones, roughly 86% seen once. The sequenced sample was PBMCs or T cells enriched from blood (not recorded which). All receptors come from a woman aged 40 to 50 with acute COVID-19.

This sequence joins TRBV29-1 and TRBJ1-2, with no clear D. This CDR3 spans 13 amino acids. Germline loops: CDR1 SQVTM, CDR2 ANQGSEA. The germline V and J ends were trimmed by 2 bases and 7 bases, with 14 bases remaining between them. The CDR3 here is CSVETQRAGGYTF. The CDR3 DNA reads TGCAGCGTTGAAACCCAGCGCGCGGGTGGCTACACCTTC.

The chain links TRBV6-5 to TRBJ1-2, with D unresolved. V lost 5 bases to trimming and J lost 7 bases, with 8 bases between them. The CDR3 has 11 residues. Germline assignment: CDR1 MNHEY and CDR2 SVGAGI. CDR3 bases: TGTGCCAGCAGTAGCACGGGTGGCTACACCTTC. Its protein product is CASSSTGGYTF.

The chain uses TRBV7-7 and TRBJ2-5; a weak D match, TRBD2 (5 bases). Trimming removed 5 bases at V and 1 base at J, with 14 bases between. This CDR3 contains 15 residues. The germline V gene encodes CDR1 SSHAT and CDR2 FNYEAQ (reference sequence). The CDR3 sequence: CASSKNLAGQETQYF. The CDR3 DNA reads TGTGCCAGCAGCAAAAACTTGGCGGGCCAAGAGACCCAGTACTTC.

The V and J genes are TRBV19 and TRBJ1-5; D gene uncertain. Germline V gives CDR1 LNHDA, CDR2 SQIVND (reference sequence). V lost 1 base and J 0 bases, leaving 4 bases between the germline ends. The CDR3 has 14 residues. The CDR3 region is CASSIAYSNQPQHF. In DNA form, the CDR3 reads TGTGCCAGTAGTATAGCGTATAGCAATCAGCCCCAGCATTTT.

V and J are TRBV15 and TRBJ1-2, with 7 bases lining up with TRBD1. The CDR3 is 13 amino acids. CDR1 and CDR2 from the germline V gene are LNHNV and YYDKDF (reference sequence). V shed 6 bases and J 4 bases; nucleotides not matched to a gene: 5. DNA for the CDR3: TGTGCCACCAGACCGACAGGGACCTATGGCTACACCTTC. It codes for CATRPTGTYGYTF.

The chain carries TRBV5-1 and TRBJ2-2; 9 bases line up with TRBD1. The length of the CDR3 is 16 residues. Germline CDR1 is SGHRS and CDR2 is YFSETQ. J gave up 7 bases and V 5 bases, and 12 bases lay outside the gene matches. The CDR3, as DNA: TGCGCCAGCAGTTCCCAAGGTACAGGGGGCTTCGGGGAGCTGTTTTTT. Translated, it gives CASSSQGTGGFGELFF.

The CDR3 DNA reads TGTGCCAGCTCACCAGACACAGGGGGCATTTACAATGAGCAGTTCTTC. Amino acids: CASSPDTGGIYNEQFF. The V and J genes are TRBV18 and TRBJ2-1; the match to TRBD1 covers 9 bases. V lost 2 bases to trimming and J lost 4 bases; unmatched junction nucleotides: 6. CDR3 length equals 16 residues. CDR1 and CDR2 (germline): KGHSH, LQKENI.

This clone turned up a few times. The chain uses TRBV20-1 and TRBJ1-5, with 9 bases matching TRBD1. CDR3 length: 14 amino acids. In germline, CDR1 is DFQATT, CDR2 SNEGSKA (reference sequence). The V and J ends lost 3 bases and 6 bases, in that order; junction bases with no gene match: 6. The CDR3 is CSASVTGGFQPQHF. The CDR3, as DNA: TGCAGTGCTAGTGTGACAGGGGGTTTTCAGCCCCAGCATTTT.

The chain carries TRBV7-6 and TRBJ1-2; 8 bases are shared with TRBD1. Germline loops: CDR1 SGHVS, CDR2 FNYEAQ. The V segment lost 2 bases and the J segment 5 bases; nucleotides outside the gene matches: 16. The CDR3 length is 18 residues. The chain's CDR3 is CASSLSRTGKNPLYGYTF. The CDR3 coding sequence is TGTGCCAGCAGCTTATCCCGGACAGGGAAGAACCCCCTTTATGGCTACACCTTC.

The rearrangement links TRBV19 to TRBJ1-1; no reliable D call. V lost 6 bases and J 6 bases, leaving 14 bases between the germline ends. The CDR3 sequence is 13 residues long. The V gene's germline CDR1 is LNHDA and CDR2 SQIVND (reference sequence). The CDR3 sequence is CASSPFRGSEAFF. The CDR3 DNA reads TGTGCCAGTAGCCCCTTTCGGGGTTCTGAAGCTTTCTTT.

The CDR3 is CASSPDRVLGYTF. In DNA form, the CDR3 reads TGTGCCAGCAGTCCGGACAGGGTTTTAGGCTACACCTTC. This sequence joins TRBV12-3 or TRBV12-4 and TRBJ1-2, with 8 bases identical to TRBD1. The CDR3 runs to 13 residues. Trimming took 5 bases from V and 8 from J; bases not matched to a gene: 7.